The 10 T cell receptor beta chains below come from one sample, sequenced in a study of blood T cell repertoires in COVID-19. This table comes from immunoSEQ multiplex PCR, and its TCRdb copy is limited to in-frame clones, with some not included. Altogether 300,000 or so clones are present, about 84% being singletons, with the ten largest covering 1.5% to 2%. The sample comprised peripheral blood. The receptors originated from a woman aged 45-60 years with acute or convalescent COVID-19.

J is TRBJ1-2 and V is TRBV28, with D uncertain. The germline CDR1 and CDR2 sequences are MDHEN and SYDVKM. Trimming stripped 6 bases from V and 5 bases from J, with 22 bases between. The CDR3 contains 16 residues. DNA of the CDR3: TGTGCCAGCAGAGAGCCCCCAGGCCCAAAGCCTTATGGCTACACCTTC. Amino acid sequence: CASREPPGPKPYGYTF.

The V and J genes are TRBV18 and TRBJ1-1, with D possibly being TRBD1 (5 bases). The CDR3 runs 16 residues. Germline CDR1 reads KGHSH; CDR2 reads LQKENI. V lost 1 base and J 0 bases, leaving 12 bases between the germline ends. CDR3 sequence (DNA): TGTGCCAGCTCACCACTCCCGGGGGTTATGAACACTGAAGCTTTCTTT. This codes for CASSPLPGVMNTEAFF.

The V and J genes are TRBV28 and TRBJ2-7; 10 nucleotides align to TRBD2. The junction had 3 bases not matched to a gene; V was cut back by 10 bases and J by 0 bases. From germline, CDR1 is MDHEN and CDR2 SYDVKM. This CDR3 region has 13 residues. The CDR3 sequence: CATWTSGSYEQYF. The CDR3 DNA is TGTGCCACGTGGACTAGCGGCTCCTACGAGCAGTACTTC. The full variable domain, in which reference TRBV28 and TRBJ2-7 provide the parts outside the CDR3, is DVKVTQSSRYLVKRTGEKVFLECVQDMDHENMFWYRQDPGLGLRLIYFSYDVKMKEKGDIPEGYSVSREKKERFSLILESASTNQTSMYLCATWTSGSYEQYFGPGTRLTVT.

V usage is TRBV2 and J usage is TRBJ2-3; 7 positions match TRBD2. This CDR3 has 12 amino acids. The J segment lost 6 bases and the V segment lost 7 bases, leaving 4 bases of the junction unmatched. Per the germline V gene, CDR1 is SNHLY and CDR2 is FYNNEI. CDR3 sequence: CASKLGGDTQYF. Written as DNA, the CDR3 is TGTGCCAGCAAGTTGGGGGGGGATACGCAGTATTTT.

This sequence joins TRBV7-2 and TRBJ2-7, with 10 bases fitting TRBD1. This CDR3 spans 15 amino acids. V lost 5 bases and J lost 1; bases outside the gene matches: 5. Germline loops: CDR1 SGHTA, CDR2 FQGNSA. The CDR3 DNA sequence: TGTGCCAGCAGCCCTACGGACAGGGGGTCCTACGAGCAGTACTTC. Encoded protein: CASSPTDRGSYEQYF.

The chain recombines TRBV11-2 with TRBJ2-1; 11 bases map to TRBD2. The V gene's germline CDR1 is SGHAT and CDR2 FQNNGV. J was trimmed by 6 bases and V by 1 base; bases with no gene match: 5. This CDR3 comprises 16 residues. CDR3 sequence: CASSLVGTSGTNEQFF. The CDR3 nucleotides are TGTGCCAGCAGCTTAGTGGGGACTAGCGGCACCAATGAGCAGTTCTTC.

The chain combines TRBV28 with TRBJ1-6; D perhaps matches TRBD1 (5 bases). There are 18 residues in the CDR3. The germline V and J ends were trimmed by 6 bases and 0 bases, with 18 bases remaining between them. Germline CDR1 and CDR2: MDHEN and SYDVKM. This CDR3 reads CASRGGGHPRSYNSPLHF. The CDR3 DNA reads as TGTGCCAGCAGGGGGGGAGGTCACCCACGCTCCTATAATTCACCCCTCCACTTT.

The rearrangement uses TRBV28 and TRBJ1-6, with unresolved D. This CDR3 spans 12 amino acids. Germline lookup yields CDR1 MDHEN and CDR2 SYDVKM. The V gene lost 8 bases and the J gene lost 9 bases, with 11 bases spanning the gap. The CDR3 DNA is TGTGCCAGCCGTCGACAAACTTCACCCCTCCACTTT. As protein: CASRRQTSPLHF.

A remark on this clone: Other DNA sequences within the sample encode an identical CDR3. CDR3 residues: CASSPDRGNTEAFF. As DNA, the CDR3 is TGCGCCAGCAGCCCCGATCGGGGGAACACTGAAGCTTTCTTT. The chain is built from TRBV5-1 and TRBJ1-1; D gene unclear. The CDR3 consists of 14 residues. The V gene lost 4 bases and the J gene lost 1 base, with 11 bases spanning the gap. Germline CDR1 and CDR2: SGHRS and YFSETQ. Full variable domain (rest looked up from reference TRBV5-1 and TRBJ1-1): KAGVTQTPRYLIKTRGQQVTLSCSPISGHRSVSWYQQTPGQGLQFLFEYFSETQRNKGNFPGRFSGRQFSNSRSEMNVSTLELGDSALYLCASSPDRGNTEAFFGQGTRLTVV.

V is TRBV7-2 and J is TRBJ1-1; possible D gene TRBD1, 6 bases. CDR1 and CDR2 from the germline V gene are SGHTA and FQGNSA. CDR3 length equals 15 residues. Trimming shortened V by 5 bases and J by 4 bases, and 17 bases separated the two germline ends. CDR3 nucleotide sequence: TGTGCCAGCAGCCCAGGGGCAGGGCTCCCCACTGAAGCTTTCTTT. Translating it yields CASSPGAGLPTEAFF.